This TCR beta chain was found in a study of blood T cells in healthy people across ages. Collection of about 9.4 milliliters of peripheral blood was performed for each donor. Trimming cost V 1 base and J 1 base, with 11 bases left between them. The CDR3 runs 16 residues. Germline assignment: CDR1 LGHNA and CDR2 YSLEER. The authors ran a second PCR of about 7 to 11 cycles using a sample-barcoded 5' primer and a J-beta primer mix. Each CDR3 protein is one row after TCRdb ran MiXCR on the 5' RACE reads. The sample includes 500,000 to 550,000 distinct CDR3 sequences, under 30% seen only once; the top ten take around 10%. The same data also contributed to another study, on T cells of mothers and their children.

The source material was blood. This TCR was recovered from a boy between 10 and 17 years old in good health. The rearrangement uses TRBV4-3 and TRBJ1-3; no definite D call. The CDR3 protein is CASSQGADGSGNTIYF. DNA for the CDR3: TGCGCCAGCAGCCAAGGGGCAGATGGTTCTGGAAACACCATATATTTT.